The entry below describes one TCR beta chain. Its antigen is currently unknown. Just one base apart from a much larger clone, this may be a read error. The data were taken from a study of glioma-infiltrating T cells. Study-level points and caveats: Non-neoplastic patients had below-expected tissue-blood divergence, while all gliomas exceeded expectation. Only very few CDR3 sequences appeared in both tissue and blood.

The CDR3 runs 17 residues. Germline lookup yields CDR1 SGHAT and CDR2 FQDESV (reference sequence). Amplification of TCR alpha and beta CDR3 regions from RNA used iRepertoire nested multiplex PCR. Tissue mRNA or PBMC total RNA, roughly 100-400 ng, went into one-step reverse transcription and amplification. TCRdb re-called the multiplex PCR reads through MiXCR, storing one row per CDR3 protein. The sample gives approximately 110,000 distinct CDR3 sequences, roughly 23% of which show up once; 13% to 15% is in the top ten. The clonotype was recovered from a human donor with low-grade glioma or glioblastoma, undergoing nonglioma brain surgery, or in good health (not recorded which). The sample comprised glioma tissue, nonneoplastic brain tissue, or PBMCs (not recorded which). This chain uses TRBV11-1 with TRBJ2-1; a possible D gene is TRBD1 (6 bases). CDR3 DNA sequence: TGTGCCAGCAGCTCTACGACATCGTGGGGATGGGACAATGAGCAGCTCTTC. It translates to CASSSTTSWGWDNEQLF.